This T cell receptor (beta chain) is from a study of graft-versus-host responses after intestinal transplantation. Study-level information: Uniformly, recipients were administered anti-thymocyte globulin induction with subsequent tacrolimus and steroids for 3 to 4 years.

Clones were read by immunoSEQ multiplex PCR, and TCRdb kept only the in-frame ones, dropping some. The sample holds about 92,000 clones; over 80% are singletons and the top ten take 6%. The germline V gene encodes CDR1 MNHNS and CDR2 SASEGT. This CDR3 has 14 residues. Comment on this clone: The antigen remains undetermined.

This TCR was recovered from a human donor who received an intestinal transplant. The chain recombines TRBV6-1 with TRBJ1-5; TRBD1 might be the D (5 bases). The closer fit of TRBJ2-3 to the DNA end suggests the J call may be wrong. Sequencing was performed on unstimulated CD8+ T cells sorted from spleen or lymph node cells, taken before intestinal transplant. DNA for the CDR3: TGTGCCAGCAGTTCCAGGGAATTTGATCAGCCCCAGTATTTT. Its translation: CASSSREFDQPQYF.